This T cell receptor (beta chain) was identified during a study of blood T cell repertoires in COVID-19. For the study at large: Spain, Italy and the United States supplied samples that represented acute and convalescent COVID-19.

Profiling relied on immunoSEQ multiplex PCR, and the TCRdb table lists in-frame clones only, not all of them. Found here are about 220,000 clones, 82% of them singletons; the top ten hold over 4%. V was pared by 5 bases and J by 6 bases, with 6 bases of the junction left unmatched. This CDR3 contains 16 residues. CDR1 and CDR2 from the germline V gene are SGHTA and FQGNSA. The receptor's source is a woman in her 70s with COVID-19, enrolled during active disease. Material for sequencing was peripheral blood. The chain recombines TRBV7-2 with TRBJ2-1; 14 nucleotides match TRBD2. CDR3 protein: CASSNTGTSGSNEQFF. Here the CDR3 DNA reads TGTGCCAGCAGCAACACCGGGACTAGCGGGAGCAATGAGCAGTTCTTC.